Shown below are 22 T cell receptor beta chains from a single sample sequenced in a study of blood T cell repertoires in COVID-19 (dated by TCRdb to between 2020 and 2021). Receptors were amplified or captured by the immunoSEQ multiplex PCR assay. Entries here come from immuneACCESS through TCRdb and include only in-frame sequences with V and J called. Some clones fail to appear in such tables; in the studies checked, an unresolved V gene covers under half of the shortfall, and the cause of the remainder is unknown. Across this sample there are roughly 180,000 clones, with 70% to 90% seen only once. The leading ten clones occupy around 7.7% of the sample. The specimen sequenced was peripheral blood. These receptors were obtained from a man in his forties who had recovered from COVID-19.

The chain has TRBV5-8 and TRBJ2-7, with D maybe TRBD1 (5 bases). Germline lookup yields CDR1 SGHTS and CDR2 YDEGEE. This CDR3 spans 14 amino acids. Trimming took off 0 bases at V and 3 bases at J, with 10 bases between the two ends. The CDR3 DNA reads as TGTGCCAGCAGCTTGGCTAGGGGCAACTACGAGCAGTACTTC. Protein sequence: CASSLARGNYEQYF. Full variable domain (remainder filled in from reference TRBV5-8 and TRBJ2-7): EAGVTQSPTHLIKTRGQQATLRCSPISGHTSVYWYQQALGLGLQFLLWYDEGEERNRGNFPPRFSGRQFPNYSSELNVNALELEDSALYLCASSLARGNYEQYFGPGTRLTVT.

This clone was picked up a small number of times. V usage is TRBV9 and J usage is TRBJ2-2; D ambiguous. Trimming cost V 4 bases and J 6 bases, with 7 bases left between them. The CDR3 has 12 amino acids. Germline loops: CDR1 SGDLS, CDR2 YYNGEE. CDR3 in DNA: TGTGCCAGCAGCCCGTGGCCCGGGGAGCTGTTTTTT. The encoded protein is CASSPWPGELFF.

Here the CDR3 reads CASSQVAGPRNEQFF. The CDR3 DNA reads as TGTGCCAGCAGCCAGGTAGCGGGACCGCGAAATGAGCAGTTCTTC. The rearrangement joins TRBV13 to TRBJ2-1; 8 nucleotides align to TRBD2. The CDR3 has 15 residues. Germline lookup yields CDR1 PRHDT and CDR2 FYEKMQ (reference sequence). The V gene end was trimmed by 5 bases and the J gene end by 7 bases; junction bases not matched to a gene: 10.

This clone appeared a single time. The V gene is TRBV12-3 or TRBV12-4, the J gene TRBJ1-2; D is ambiguous. The V end lost 4 bases, the J end lost 1 base, and 7 bases lay between the germline ends. This CDR3 comprises 13 residues. CDR3: CASSSVNNYGYTF. The CDR3 nucleotides are TGTGCCAGCAGTTCAGTTAATAACTATGGCTACACCTTC.

The chain links TRBV27 to TRBJ2-7; tentative D call: TRBD2 (6 bases). This CDR3 region has 14 residues. With 10 bases removed from V and 0 bases from J, the gap between germline ends came to 16 bases. From germline, CDR1 is MNHEY and CDR2 SMNVEV (reference sequence). The CDR3, as DNA: TGTGCCACCAAACGGGACGGGAGCTCCTACGAGCAGTACTTC. Protein sequence: CATKRDGSSYEQYF.

In DNA, the CDR3 is TGTGCCAGCAGCTTAGGTAGAACCCCGTTTGATGCAGATACGCAGTATTTT. As protein: CASSLGRTPFDADTQYF. The chain combines TRBV7-2 with TRBJ2-3; no reliable D call. This CDR3 region has 17 residues. V lost 1 base and J lost 4, with 18 bases in between. The germline V gene has CDR1 SGHTA and CDR2 FQGNSA.

This sequence joins TRBV5-1 and TRBJ2-5; D not resolved. This CDR3 is built from 12 residues. V lost 3 bases, J lost 4 bases, and 7 bases lay in between. The germline gives CDR1 SGHRS, CDR2 YFSETQ. This chain's CDR3 is CASSSVRETQYF. The CDR3 DNA reads TGCGCCAGCAGCTCGGTGCGAGAGACCCAGTACTTC.

The chain is built from TRBV18 and TRBJ2-7; 8 nucleotides line up with TRBD2. The trim removed 3 bases at V and 2 bases at J, leaving 6 bases unmatched. The CDR3 is 15 residues long. The germline CDR1 and CDR2 sequences are KGHSH and LQKENI. Here the CDR3 DNA reads TGTGCCAGCTCACCTGCCGGGACTAGGCCCTACGAGCAGTACTTC. Translation gives CASSPAGTRPYEQYF.

The chain joins TRBV4-3 to TRBJ2-1; 9 positions agree with TRBD2. V lost 1 base, J lost 8 bases, and 9 bases stayed unmatched. The CDR3 runs to 16 residues. Germline CDR1 LGHNA, CDR2 YSLEER. CDR3: CASSQVPEAGGHEQFF. For the CDR3, the DNA is TGCGCCAGCAGCCAAGTGCCTGAAGCGGGAGGTCATGAGCAGTTCTTC.

The chain couples TRBV28 to TRBJ1-4; tentative D call: TRBD1 (6 bases). V was shortened by 2 bases and J by 5 bases, with 15 bases between the two germline ends. The CDR3 totals 16 residues. Germline V gene data show CDR1 as MDHEN and CDR2 as SYDVKM. The CDR3 loop reads CASSLPPGQGNEKLFF. The CDR3 DNA sequence: TGTGCCAGCAGTTTACCCCCTGGCCAGGGGAATGAAAAACTGTTTTTT.

In this sample, this clone turned up once. The chain carries TRBV18 and TRBJ2-3; 8 bases map to TRBD2. J lost 8 bases, V lost 2 bases, and 18 bases had no gene match. Germline CDR1 is KGHSH and CDR2 is LQKENI. CDR3 size: 18 residues. Here the CDR3 reads CASSPSTSGNVPRGTQYF. CDR3 nucleotides: TGTGCCAGCTCACCAAGTACTAGCGGCAATGTCCCAAGAGGTACGCAGTATTTT.

This chain uses TRBV7-8 with TRBJ2-7; 7 bases line up with TRBD2. The CDR3 consists of 15 residues. V trimming: 3 bases; J trimming: 3 bases; junction bases outside the gene matches: 8. The germline V gene encodes CDR1 SGHVS and CDR2 FQNEAQ. The CDR3 here is CASSFATSAYYEQYF. The CDR3 DNA is TGTGCCAGCAGCTTTGCTACTAGCGCTTACTACGAGCAGTACTTC.

The rearrangement links TRBV29-1 to TRBJ2-1; 7 positions agree with TRBD1. After removal of 3 bases from V and 4 bases from J, the junction contained 6 bases not matched to a gene. Germline V gene lookup returns CDR1 SQVTM and CDR2 ANQGSEA. This CDR3 is 14 amino acids long. CDR3 nucleotide sequence: TGCAGCGTTGAGATGACAGGGTCTTACAATGAGCAGTTCTTC. The encoded protein is CSVEMTGSYNEQFF.

V gene TRBV9 combines with J gene TRBJ2-7; 7 bases are shared with TRBD2. In germline, CDR1 is SGDLS, CDR2 YYNGEE. There are 15 residues in the CDR3. The junction had 8 bases not matched to a gene; V was cut back by 4 bases and J by 1 base. The DNA for the CDR3 is TGTGCCAGCAGCCCGAGCGGGATTAATTCCTACGAGCAGTACTTC. Protein: CASSPSGINSYEQYF.

In this sample, this clone turned up a few times. The rearrangement uses TRBV7-9 and TRBJ1-5; weak D call: TRBD1 (5 bases). The V end was cut by 4 bases, the J end by 6 bases, with 16 bases between. In germline, CDR1 is SEHNR, CDR2 FQNEAQ (reference sequence). The CDR3 extends over 15 amino acids. CDR3 bases: TGTGCCAGCAGCTCAAGTGGGGCGCTTGGTCAGCCCCAGCATTTT. Translated: CASSSSGALGQPQHF.

This clone showed up just a few times. The V call is TRBV28, the J call TRBJ2-7; D is possibly TRBD2 (5 bases). The V gene lost 4 bases and the J gene lost 4 bases, with 20 bases spanning the gap. Germline V gene sequence: CDR1 MDHEN, CDR2 SYDVKM. CDR3 length: 16 amino acids. The CDR3 nucleotides read TGTGCCAGCAGTTCTCGCCGGAGCGGAGGAATTTACGAGCAGTACTTC. Its protein is CASSSRRSGGIYEQYF.

The rearrangement joins TRBV11-2 to TRBJ2-7; D possibly corresponds to TRBD1 (6 bases). Trimming stripped 5 bases from V and 7 bases from J, with 18 bases between. The CDR3 runs 14 residues. Germline lookup yields CDR1 SGHAT and CDR2 FQNNGV. DNA for the CDR3: TGTGCCAGCAGCCCCAGGGGTATCTCATTTGAGCAGTACTTC. Translated, it gives CASSPRGISFEQYF.

This clone has more than one count but fewer than ten. V usage is TRBV5-1 and J usage is TRBJ2-7; TRBD2 matches at 13 bases. In germline, CDR1 is SGHRS, CDR2 YFSETQ. This CDR3 is built from 18 residues. The trim removed 3 bases at V and 3 bases at J, leaving 12 bases unmatched. The DNA for the CDR3 is TGCGCCAGCAGCTCACCGGCTGGACTAGCGGGAGTTAACTACGAGCAGTACTTC. This translates into CASSSPAGLAGVNYEQYF. The full variable domain, its missing parts supplied by reference TRBV5-1 and TRBJ2-7, is KAGVTQTPRYLIKTRGQQVTLSCSPISGHRSVSWYQQTPGQGLQFLFEYFSETQRNKGNFPGRFSGRQFSNSRSEMNVSTLELGDSALYLCASSSPAGLAGVNYEQYFGPGTRLTVT.

The V and J genes are TRBV12-3 or TRBV12-4 and TRBJ2-3, with no clear D. V was cut by 6 bases and J by 8 bases, with 9 bases left in between. The CDR3 is 11 amino acids. DNA for the CDR3: TGTGCCAGCAGCCCCCGGTCTACGCAGTATTTT. Its translation: CASSPRSTQYF.

This sequence joins TRBV24-1 and TRBJ2-1; D is perhaps TRBD2 (6 bases). This CDR3 spans 15 amino acids. The germline V gene has CDR1 KGHDR and CDR2 SFDVKD. V shed 4 bases and J shed 4 bases, with 13 bases lying between them. CDR3 sequence reads: CATSDGRERYNEQFF. The CDR3 DNA is TGTGCCACCAGTGACGGCCGGGAGCGGTACAATGAGCAGTTCTTC.

In its sample, this clone was seen once. The gene calls are TRBV6-6 and TRBJ1-4; 7 bases align to TRBD1. Germline V gene lookup returns CDR1 MNHNY and CDR2 SVGAGI (reference sequence). V trimming: 10 bases; J trimming: 8 bases; junction bases outside the gene matches: 13. The CDR3 runs to 14 residues. The CDR3 coding sequence is TGTGCCATCATTGGCAGGGGGGTGGAGGAAAAACTGTTTTTT. Its translation: CAIIGRGVEEKLFF.

The rearrangement joins TRBV30 to TRBJ1-3; D is unclear. The ends were cut back, 0 bases at V and 4 bases at J, with 10 bases in the middle. This CDR3 has 14 residues. The germline CDR1 and CDR2 sequences are GTSNPN and SVGIG (reference sequence). CDR3 sequence: CAWSVGGTGNTIYF. CDR3 coding DNA: TGTGCCTGGAGTGTAGGAGGTACCGGAAACACCATATATTTT.